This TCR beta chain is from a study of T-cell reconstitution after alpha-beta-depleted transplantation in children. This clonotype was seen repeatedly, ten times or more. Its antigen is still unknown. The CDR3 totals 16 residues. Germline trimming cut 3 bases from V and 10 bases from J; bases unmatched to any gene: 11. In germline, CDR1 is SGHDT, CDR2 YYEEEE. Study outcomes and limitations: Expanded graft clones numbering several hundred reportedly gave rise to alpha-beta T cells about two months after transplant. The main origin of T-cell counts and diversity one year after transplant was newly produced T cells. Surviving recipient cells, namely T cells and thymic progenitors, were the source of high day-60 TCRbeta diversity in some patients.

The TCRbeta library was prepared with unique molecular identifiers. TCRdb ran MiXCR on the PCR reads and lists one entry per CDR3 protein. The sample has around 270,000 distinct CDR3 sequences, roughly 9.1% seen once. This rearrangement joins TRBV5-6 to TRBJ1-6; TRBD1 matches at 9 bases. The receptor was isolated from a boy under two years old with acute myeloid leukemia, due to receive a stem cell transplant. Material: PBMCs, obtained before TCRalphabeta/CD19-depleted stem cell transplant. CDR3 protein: CASSSSGQGSRSPLHF. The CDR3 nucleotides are TGTGCCAGCAGCTCCTCGGGACAGGGAAGTCGGTCACCCCTCCACTTT.